These T cell receptor beta chains were read from a single sample in a study of cytomegalovirus exposure and HLA in healthy donors. The protocol was immunoSEQ multiplex PCR, while the TCRdb copy is restricted to in-frame clones and leaves out a portion. The table includes around 300,000 clones, roughly 90% detected once. The sample taken for sequencing was PBMCs. Receptors originate from a woman in her late teens or twenties in good health and CMV-seronegative. The CDR3 runs from the conserved cysteine through the conserved F or W. D genes are given only for firm matches. Clone size is stated in some rows and not others, as once, few, many or a class when expanded.

TGTGCCAGCAGCAATACAGGCAGCAATGAGCAGTTCTTC CASSNTGSNEQFF TRBV2 . TRBJ2-1 .
TGTGCCAGCAGCGTATCCTGGCGGGGGAAGACAGATACGCAGTATTTT CASSVSWRGKTDTQYF TRBV9 . TRBJ2-3 TRBD2
TGCGCCAGCAGCCAAGCCCAGGGGGATGGCTACACCTTC CASSQAQGDGYTF TRBV4-1 . TRBJ1-2 TRBD1
TGCGCCAGCAGCCAGAACATCTATGGCGGGGACTCCTACGAGCAGTACTTC CASSQNIYGGDSYEQYF TRBV4-1 . TRBJ2-7 .
TGTGCCAGCAGTGCGGGACAGGGGAAGGGTTACTCTGGGGCCAACGTCCTGACTTTC CASSAGQGKGYSGANVLTF TRBV6-1 . TRBJ2-6 TRBD1
TGTGCCAGTAGTAGCCAGGGGAATCAGCCCCAGCATTTT CASSSQGNQPQHF TRBV19 . TRBJ1-5 .
TGTGCCAGCAAAGACAGGTACAACTATGGCTACACCTTC CASKDRYNYGYTF TRBV27 . TRBJ1-2 .
TGTGCCAGCAGTTTTAGCGGGGGCGGCAAAAACATTCAGTACTTC CASSFSGGGKNIQYF TRBV2 once TRBJ2-4 TRBD2
TGCGCCAGCAGCCATCCTCAACAGGGGGAGCTGTTTTTT CASSHPQQGELFF TRBV4-1 once TRBJ2-2 .
TGCAGCGTTGAGGGACTCCAGGACCTGCCCGCCACTGAAGCTTTCTTT CSVEGLQDLPATEAFF TRBV29-1 . TRBJ1-1 .
TGCGCCAGCAGCTTGACAGGGACGATTCCACCGAAGAACACTGAAGCTTTCTTT CASSLTGTIPPKNTEAFF TRBV5-1 . TRBJ1-1 .
TGTGCCAGCACCGGGTCCCGCCCGGACTATGGCTACACCTTC CASTGSRPDYGYTF TRBV2 . TRBJ1-2 .
TGTGCCAGTAGTATTCAGGGGGCGCGATCTGGCTACACCTTC CASSIQGARSGYTF TRBV19 . TRBJ1-2 TRBD1
TGTGCCATCGCCCCAAAACTAGACACAGATACGCAGTATTTT CAIAPKLDTDTQYF TRBV10-3 . TRBJ2-3 .
TGCAGTGCCCCGGAGGGCTACGAGCAGTACTTC CSAPEGYEQYF TRBV20-1 . TRBJ2-7 .
TGTGCCAGTAGTCGCACCTATCGACAGGGGTTGCTTAATGAAAAACTGTTTTTT CASSRTYRQGLLNEKLFF TRBV19 . TRBJ1-4 TRBD1
TGTGCCAGCAGCGTAGTTCAGGGGGCGGCCACTGAAGCTTTCTTT CASSVVQGAATEAFF TRBV9 . TRBJ1-1 TRBD1
TGTGCCAGCAGCCCCCTTACCATGACAGGGCCAACCGGGGAGCTGTTTTTT CASSPLTMTGPTGELFF TRBV27 . TRBJ2-2 TRBD1
TGTGCCAGCAACTTATTGGGGGGGGAGCAGTTCTTC CASNLLGGEQFF TRBV7-9 . TRBJ2-1 TRBD2
TGTGCCAGCAGTGCCCCGACAGGGGGCAACACCATATATTTT CASSAPTGGNTIYF TRBV25-1 . TRBJ1-3 TRBD1
TGTGCCAGCAGAAACAGGGGCGACTACGAGCAGTACTTC CASRNRGDYEQYF TRBV6-1 . TRBJ2-7 TRBD1
TGTGCCAGCAGCTTAGCGCCGGGGGTCGTCACAGATACGCAGTATTTT CASSLAPGVVTDTQYF TRBV11-2 . TRBJ2-3 .
TGTGCCAGTATTCGGGGGGCGGCTGAAGCTTTCTTT CASIRGAAEAFF TRBV19 . TRBJ1-1 .
TGTGCCTGGAAGGAGGAGAACACTGAAGCTTTCTTT CAWKEENTEAFF TRBV30 . TRBJ1-1 .
TGCGCCAGCAGTGAAGTTACTAGCAAAGAGACCCAGTACTTC CASSEVTSKETQYF TRBV10-2 . TRBJ2-5 .
TGTGCCAGCAGCGACGAGCGGGGGGGCTCCTACGAGCAGTACTTC CASSDERGGSYEQYF TRBV9 . TRBJ2-7 TRBD2
TGTGCCAGCAGTTTATCTGGCCCAGGCTACGAGCAGTACTTC CASSLSGPGYEQYF TRBV27 . TRBJ2-7 .
TGTGCCAGCAGTTACGGGGTAGGGGGCACTGAAGCTTTCTTT CASSYGVGGTEAFF TRBV6-5 . TRBJ1-1 .
TGCAGTGCCGGGGGAGGGAGAGAAGCTTTCTTT CSAGGGREAFF TRBV20-1 few TRBJ1-1 .
TGTGCCAGCAGCCAATATGACAGATACAATGAGCAGTTCTTC CASSQYDRYNEQFF TRBV5-6 . TRBJ2-1 .
TGTGCCAGCAGCCCCACTCCTAGCCTAAATGAGCAGTTCTTC CASSPTPSLNEQFF TRBV7-8 once TRBJ2-1 .
TGCAGCGTTGGGGGGACAGGGGGCCAGCCCCAGCATTTT CSVGGTGGQPQHF TRBV29-1 . TRBJ1-5 TRBD1
TGTGCCAGCAGCTTACCGCGGGTACGGTACGAGCAGTACTTC CASSLPRVRYEQYF TRBV13 once TRBJ2-7 .
TGTGCCAGCAGTTCTAAAGGGGTTAATTCCACTGAAGCTTTCTTT CASSSKGVNSTEAFF TRBV11-3 . TRBJ1-1 .
TGTGCCAGCAGTTATACTCCGTACCAAGAGACCCAGTACTTC CASSYTPYQETQYF TRBV7-7 . TRBJ2-5 .
TGTGCCAGCAGTGACGCGGCCGGCACCGGGGAGCTGTTTTTT CASSDAAGTGELFF TRBV6-4 . TRBJ2-2 .
TGTGCCAGCACTGGGACCGGAGGGTCCTATAATTCACCCCTCCACTTT CASTGTGGSYNSPLHF TRBV2 . TRBJ1-6 .
TGTGCCAGCAGCTTAGGGGGCGGAGGGGCCCAGTACTTC CASSLGGGGAQYF TRBV7-7 . TRBJ2-5 .
TGCGCCAGCAGCCCTGGGGGGGCCCTGAGGACAGATACGCAGTATTTT CASSPGGALRTDTQYF TRBV5-1 few TRBJ2-3 .
TGTGCCAGCAGTTACTCTGCCCAGGGAAACACCATATATTTT CASSYSAQGNTIYF TRBV6-5 . TRBJ1-3 .
TGCAGCGCCCAGAGGATGGGGGGTCAGTTCTTC CSAQRMGGQFF TRBV29-1 once TRBJ2-1 .
TGCGCCAGCAGCTTGGGCGCTAGCGGGGCGCCGAGCTCCTACGAGCAGTACTTC CASSLGASGAPSSYEQYF TRBV5-1 . TRBJ2-7 TRBD2
TGTGCCTGGACCTCCCCGGACAGGAACACCGGGGAGCTGTTTTTT CAWTSPDRNTGELFF TRBV30 . TRBJ2-2 .
TGTGCCAGCAGTTATCACGACAGGGTAAGCACTGAAGCTTTCTTT CASSYHDRVSTEAFF TRBV6-6 . TRBJ1-1 TRBD1
TGTGCCGCATCTCACGCGGACAGCAGCAATCAGCCCCAGCATTTT CAASHADSSNQPQHF TRBV2 . TRBJ1-5 .
TGTGCCAGCAGCCGGGGAAACACTGAAGCTTTCTTT CASSRGNTEAFF TRBV11-3 . TRBJ1-1 .
TGCGCCAGCAGCCGGACAGGGGCCTACGAGCAGTACTTC CASSRTGAYEQYF TRBV4-1 few TRBJ2-7 TRBD1
TGCGCCAGCAGTAGCGGGGCCACCGGGGAGCTGTTTTTT CASSSGATGELFF TRBV10-2 . TRBJ2-2 TRBD2
TGCGCCAGCAGCCAAGGAGGACAGACAACTAATGAAAAACTGTTTTTT CASSQGGQTTNEKLFF TRBV4-1 . TRBJ1-4 .
TGTGCCAGCAGTTACCACGATCCGAGGCTGTTCTTC CASSYHDPRLFF TRBV6-5 . TRBJ2-1 .
TGTGCCAGCAGCTGGACTAGCGGGGGGGTCCCTCATGAGAGTGAGCAGTTCTTC CASSWTSGGVPHESEQFF TRBV7-2 . TRBJ2-1 TRBD2
TGTGCCAGTACCACCGACAGAACTCTCTATGGCTACACCTTC CASTTDRTLYGYTF TRBV19 . TRBJ1-2 .
TGTGCCAGCAGCTACTCCGAGCGGGGGGGATTGGAGACCCAGTACTTC CASSYSERGGLETQYF TRBV5-6 . TRBJ2-5 TRBD2
TGTGCCAGCAGCCCGACACCGGGGGCCTACGAGCAGTACTTC CASSPTPGAYEQYF TRBV11-2 . TRBJ2-7 .